The 21 T cell receptor beta chains presented below share a single source sample, sequenced in a study of T cell clones after liver transplantation. Assay: immunoSEQ multiplex PCR; the TCRdb copy retains only in-frame clones and omits some. The sample includes roughly 57,000 clones, about two thirds seen only once; the top ten take 14% to 15%. The input for sequencing was CD4+ T cells from blood, taken before liver transplant. The receptors originated from a human donor who received a liver transplant.

The rearrangement links TRBV2 to TRBJ1-1; no clear D gene. Deletions cut 2 bases from V and 6 bases from J, with 16 bases between. CDR1 is SNHLY, CDR2 FYNNEI, per germline. The CDR3 spans 15 residues. CDR3 in amino acids: CASSETSRERSEAFF. The CDR3 bases are TGTGCCAGCAGTGAAACGTCAAGGGAGAGGTCTGAAGCTTTCTTT.

This clone has ten or more counts. The chain uses TRBV28 and TRBJ1-6; D perhaps matches TRBD1 (6 bases). This CDR3 spans 17 amino acids. Germline V CDR1 and CDR2: MDHEN, SYDVKM. V gave up 1 base and J gave up 2 bases, with 12 bases separating them. CDR3 DNA: TGTGCCAGCAGTTTATCGTCAGGGGCAACCTATAATTCACCCCTCCACTTT. It is translated as CASSLSSGATYNSPLHF.

V usage is TRBV7-9 and J usage is TRBJ1-2; 7 nucleotides align to TRBD1. Germline CDR1 is SEHNR and CDR2 is FQNEAQ (reference sequence). Losses at the gene ends were 5 bases for V and 4 bases for J; bases not matched to a gene: 7. CDR3 length equals 14 residues. CDR3 coding DNA: TGTGCCAGCAGCGAGAGACAGGGACTCTATGGCTACACCTTC. Translated, it gives CASSERQGLYGYTF.

The chain has TRBV30 and TRBJ1-6; D is perhaps TRBD1 (6 bases). The CDR3 totals 17 residues. The V end lost 4 bases, the J end lost 1 base, and 17 bases lay between the germline ends. Germline V gene lookup returns CDR1 GTSNPN and CDR2 SVGIG (reference sequence). The CDR3: CAWTRGARWSYNSPLHF. In DNA form, the CDR3 reads TGTGCCTGGACCCGGGGGGCGAGATGGTCCTATAATTCACCCCTCCACTTT.

The chain couples TRBV5-1 to TRBJ2-7; no firm D call. Per the germline V gene, CDR1 is SGHRS and CDR2 is YFSETQ. Trimming removed 0 bases from V and 5 bases from J, with 12 bases in between. The CDR3 has 14 residues. The CDR3 region is CASSLESIRDEQYF. The DNA for the CDR3 is TGCGCCAGCAGCTTGGAATCCATCCGGGACGAGCAGTACTTC. Combining the CDR3 with reference TRBV5-1 and TRBJ2-7 gives the whole variable domain KAGVTQTPRYLIKTRGQQVTLSCSPISGHRSVSWYQQTPGQGLQFLFEYFSETQRNKGNFPGRFSGRQFSNSRSEMNVSTLELGDSALYLCASSLESIRDEQYFGPGTRLTVT.

The gene calls are TRBV5-4 and TRBJ2-3; D gene uncertain. Germline V gene sequence: CDR1 SGHNT, CDR2 YYREEE (reference sequence). CDR3 length: 14 residues. Trimming left V 0 bases short and J 2 bases short, with 7 bases between. Here the CDR3 DNA reads TGTGCCAGCAGCTTGGAACTTCACACAGATACGCAGTATTTT. It is translated as CASSLELHTDTQYF.

Only a few counts were recorded for this clone. The chain carries TRBV6-1 and TRBJ2-3, with unresolved D. CDR1 and CDR2 (germline): MNHNS, SASEGT. The length of the CDR3 is 14 residues. Trimming left V 1 base short and J 4 bases short, with 9 bases between. The CDR3 sequence is CASSEDRIPDTQYF. DNA for the CDR3: TGTGCCAGCAGTGAAGACAGAATTCCAGATACGCAGTATTTT.

The CDR3 spells CASRPGQEYGYTF. Written as DNA, the CDR3 is TGCGCCAGCAGACCGGGACAAGAATATGGCTACACCTTC. J is TRBJ1-2 and V is TRBV5-1; a weak D match, TRBD1 (6 bases). The V gene lost 5 bases and the J gene lost 5 bases, with 13 bases spanning the gap. This CDR3 is built from 13 residues. In germline, CDR1 is SGHRS, CDR2 YFSETQ.

This rearrangement joins TRBV19 to TRBJ1-4; the D gene is possibly TRBD1 (6 bases). V was clipped by 6 bases and J by 4 bases, with 18 bases between them. Germline V gives CDR1 LNHDA, CDR2 SQIVND (reference sequence). The CDR3 is made up of 16 amino acids. The CDR3: CASRGNRDYINEKLFF. The CDR3 bases are TGTGCCAGTAGGGGAAACAGGGACTACATTAATGAAAAACTGTTTTTT. Full variable domain (remainder filled in from reference TRBV19 and TRBJ1-4): DGGITQSPKYLFRKEGQNVTLSCEQNLNHDAMYWYRQDPGQGLRLIYYSQIVNDFQKGDIAEGYSVSREKKESFPLTVTSAQKNPTAFYLCASRGNRDYINEKLFFGSGTQLSVL.

V and J are TRBV25-1 and TRBJ2-2, with a tentative D call TRBD2 (5 bases). The V gene lost 2 bases and the J gene lost 0 bases, with 10 bases spanning the gap. From germline, CDR1 is MGHDK and CDR2 SYGVNS. The CDR3 sequence is 16 residues long. CDR3 coding DNA: TGTGCCAGCAGTGAAATTAGGACTTCGAACACCGGGGAGCTGTTTTTT. It is translated as CASSEIRTSNTGELFF. The full variable domain, with the rest looked up from reference TRBV25-1 and TRBJ2-2, is EADIYQTPRYLVIGTGKKITLECSQTMGHDKMYWYQQDPGMELHLIHYSYGVNSTEKGDLSSESTVSRIRTEHFPLTLESARPSHTSQYLCASSEIRTSNTGELFFGEGSRLTVL.

V is TRBV4-1 and J is TRBJ1-2, with 7 bases lining up with TRBD1. The CDR3 spans 15 residues. V trimming: 4 bases; J trimming: 1 base; junction bases outside the gene matches: 6. Germline values: CDR1 MGHRA, CDR2 YSYEKL. Here the CDR3 reads CASSPDRRRNYGYTF. The CDR3 nucleotides read TGCGCCAGCAGCCCGGACAGGAGGCGTAACTATGGCTACACCTTC.

In its sample, this clone was seen many times. The chain employs TRBV2 and TRBJ1-4; 7 bases are a match to TRBD1. The V gene end was trimmed by 6 bases and the J gene end by 3 bases; junction bases not matched to a gene: 4. CDR3 length: 14 residues. Germline-derived CDR1 and CDR2 are SNHLY and FYNNEI. CDR3 sequence: CASSSGQPNEKLFF. In DNA form, the CDR3 reads TGTGCCAGCAGCTCGGGACAGCCTAATGAAAAACTGTTTTTT.

The CDR3 nucleotides are TGTGCCAGCAGTCCCTCGGGGAGCAATCAGCCCCAGCATTTT. It is translated as CASSPSGSNQPQHF. The J gene is TRBJ1-5, the V gene TRBV28; D not certain. The CDR3 runs to 14 residues. V lost 5 bases and J 1 base, leaving 9 bases between the germline ends. Germline V gene data show CDR1 as MDHEN and CDR2 as SYDVKM.

The chain is built from TRBV19 and TRBJ2-2; 7 bases agree with TRBD1. From germline, CDR1 is LNHDA and CDR2 SQIVND (reference sequence). Trimming took 5 bases from V and 5 from J; bases not matched to a gene: 8. The CDR3 length is 15 residues. CDR3 in amino acids: CASSRQGGATGELFF. The DNA of the CDR3 is TGTGCCAGTAGTCGACAGGGTGGAGCGACCGGGGAGCTGTTTTTT. Full variable domain (missing parts from reference TRBV19 and TRBJ2-2): DGGITQSPKYLFRKEGQNVTLSCEQNLNHDAMYWYRQDPGQGLRLIYYSQIVNDFQKGDIAEGYSVSREKKESFPLTVTSAQKNPTAFYLCASSRQGGATGELFFGEGSRLTVL.

The V call is TRBV28, the J call TRBJ1-4; tentative D call: TRBD1 (6 bases). Trimming removed 6 bases from V and 8 bases from J, with 16 bases in between. CDR3 length: 14 amino acids. The V gene's germline CDR1 is MDHEN and CDR2 SYDVKM. CDR3 sequence reads: CASSQRGLKEKLFF. CDR3 nucleotide sequence: TGTGCCAGCAGCCAAAGGGGGTTGAAGGAAAAACTGTTTTTT.

The chain combines TRBV2 with TRBJ2-5; 9 bases are shared with TRBD1. The CDR3 is made up of 12 amino acids. Germline V lookup: CDR1 SNHLY, CDR2 FYNNEI. Trimming removed 6 bases from V and 8 bases from J; junction bases left unmatched: 4. CDR3 residues: CASRGDRVTQYF. The CDR3 region has the DNA TGTGCCAGCAGGGGGGACAGGGTAACCCAGTACTTC.

This clone was observed a few times. The V call is TRBV6-5, the J call TRBJ1-2; D perhaps matches TRBD1 (5 bases). The CDR3 has 14 residues. Trimming removed 2 bases from V and 1 base from J, with 8 bases in between. Germline lookup yields CDR1 MNHEY and CDR2 SVGAGI. The CDR3 loop reads CASSYQGRNYGYTF. CDR3 coding DNA: TGTGCCAGCAGTTACCAGGGCCGTAACTATGGCTACACCTTC.

Only one count was recorded for this clone. The V gene is TRBV28, the J gene TRBJ2-6, with 8 positions matching TRBD1. Germline CDR1 MDHEN, CDR2 SYDVKM. The CDR3 is made up of 18 amino acids. The V segment lost 7 bases and the J segment 1 base; nucleotides outside the gene matches: 12. The DNA of the CDR3 is TGTGCCAGCACCAGGGAGGCAGGGGGCGCGTCTGGGGCCAACGTCCTGACTTTC. This encodes CASTREAGGASGANVLTF.

V usage is TRBV28 and J usage is TRBJ2-7; TRBD1 matches 11 bases. This CDR3 is 15 amino acids long. Germline loops: CDR1 MDHEN, CDR2 SYDVKM. V shed 4 bases, J shed 3 bases, and the junction held 5 bases outside the gene matches. In DNA form, the CDR3 reads TGTGCCAGCAGTTCCCCGGGACAGGGGGACTACGAGCAGTACTTC. Residues: CASSSPGQGDYEQYF.

The chain combines TRBV19 with TRBJ1-2, with a tentative D call TRBD1 (6 bases). The germline V and J ends were trimmed by 7 bases and 4 bases, with 13 bases remaining between them. Per the germline V gene, CDR1 is LNHDA and CDR2 is SQIVND (reference sequence). CDR3 length: 13 residues. The DNA for the CDR3 is TGTGCCAGTACCCGACAGGATATCTATGGCTACACCTTC. Protein: CASTRQDIYGYTF.

J is TRBJ1-2 and V is TRBV2; D is unclear. V lost 0 bases and J lost 2, with 10 bases in between. The CDR3 extends over 15 amino acids. Germline CDR1 reads SNHLY; CDR2 reads FYNNEI. CDR3 DNA: TGTGCCAGCAGTGAAGCGCCCGGAGGGAACTATGGCTACACCTTC. Translating gives CASSEAPGGNYGYTF.